A selection of T cell receptor beta chains follows, all from one sample in a study of CD8 T cells in ankylosing spondylitis. Via MiXCR, TCRdb re-called the 5' RACE reads, giving one row per CDR3 protein. The sample lists about 90,000 distinct CDR3 sequences; about 8.1% were seen once. The sequenced sample was blood, either unsorted or a sorted T cell fraction (not recorded which). These receptor sequences come from a male donor with ankylosing spondylitis. Both conserved end residues are part of each CDR3. A D gene is named only where the DNA matches it firmly. Not all rows give a size; the values are once, few, many and, for expanded clones, a class.

clone_size	j_call	v_call	d_call	cdr3_aa	cdr3_nt
few	TRBJ2-1	TRBV27	.	CASSLPGEEQFF	TGTGCCAGCAGTCTACCAGGGGAAGAGCAGTTCTTC
many	TRBJ1-5	TRBV27	.	CASSQGSGSNQPQHF	TGTGCCAGCAGCCAGGGATCGGGAAGCAATCAGCCCCAGCATTTT
few	TRBJ2-1	TRBV7-9	.	CATTGMKNEQFF	TGTGCCACCACTGGGATGAAGAATGAGCAGTTCTTC
many	TRBJ2-3	TRBV2	.	CASLPLTGGTDTQYF	TGTGCCAGCCTCCCCCTGACAGGAGGAACAGATACGCAGTATTTT
few	TRBJ1-5	TRBV7-9	.	CASQGGNQPQHF	TGTGCCAGCCAAGGGGGCAATCAGCCCCAGCATTTT
few	TRBJ1-3	TRBV7-6	TRBD1	CASSTGQGTGNTIYF	TGTGCCAGCAGCACGGGACAGGGGACTGGAAACACCATATATTTT
many	TRBJ2-1	TRBV11-2	.	CASSLGRGGNEQFF	TGTGCCAGCAGCTTAGGCAGGGGAGGCAATGAGCAGTTCTTC
.	TRBJ2-1	TRBV7-9	.	CASSLDWGSYNEQFF	TGTGCCAGCAGCCTAGACTGGGGGTCCTACAATGAGCAGTTCTTC
.	TRBJ2-1	TRBV30	.	CAWYRYTRNEQFF	TGTGCCTGGTACAGATATACCCGAAATGAGCAGTTCTTC
few	TRBJ2-2	TRBV6-2/TRBV6-3	TRBD2	CASSYGTSGRAMDTGELFF	TGTGCCAGCAGTTACGGGACTAGCGGGAGGGCCATGGACACCGGGGAGCTGTTTTTT
many	TRBJ2-3	TRBV3-1	TRBD2	CASSQRYGLAGPDTQYF	TGTGCCAGCAGCCAAAGATACGGGCTAGCGGGACCAGATACGCAGTATTTT
.	TRBJ1-2	TRBV6-1	TRBD1	CASSSRGSSKGGYTF	TGTGCCAGCAGTAGCAGGGGGAGCTCTAAGGGGGGCTACACCTTC
many	TRBJ1-2	TRBV12-3/TRBV12-4	.	CASSSSYGYTF	TGTGCCAGCAGTTCGAGCTATGGCTACACCTTC
few	TRBJ2-1	TRBV27	TRBD2	CASSPGLAGVGEQFF	TGTGCCAGCAGTCCGGGACTAGCGGGAGTGGGTGAGCAGTTCTTC
many	TRBJ2-3	TRBV29-1	.	CSAMGGHSSTDTQYF	TGCAGCGCCATGGGAGGACATTCGAGCACAGATACGCAGTATTTT
few	TRBJ1-1	TRBV25-1	.	CASREGGGSLYIEAFF	TGTGCCAGCAGGGAGGGGGGGGGCTCGCTCTACATTGAAGCTTTCTTT
many	TRBJ2-1	TRBV2	TRBD2	CASSETSGGVGNEQFF	TGTGCCAGCAGTGAGACTAGCGGTGGGGTGGGCAATGAGCAGTTCTTC
many	TRBJ1-1	TRBV7-9	.	CASSLERFEAFF	TGTGCCAGCAGCTTAGAACGGTTTGAAGCTTTCTTT
many	TRBJ2-1	TRBV29-1	.	CSVRQANEQFF	TGCAGCGTTAGGCAGGCCAATGAGCAGTTCTTC
.	TRBJ2-3	TRBV12-3/TRBV12-4	TRBD2	CASSFPPSGTTADTQYF	TGTGCCAGCAGTTTCCCCCCTAGCGGGACTACCGCAGATACGCAGTATTTT
many	TRBJ2-4	TRBV27	.	CASSRAPSAKNIQYF	TGTGCCAGCAGCCGAGCACCTAGCGCCAAAAACATTCAGTACTTC
many	TRBJ2-7	TRBV4-1	TRBD1	CASSQEGGPGTVTYEQYF	TGCGCCAGCAGCCAAGAAGGGGGACCCGGGACAGTAACCTACGAGCAGTACTTC
few	TRBJ1-2	TRBV3-1	.	CASSQEGPYGYTF	TGTGCCAGCAGCCAAGAGGGCCCCTATGGCTACACCTTC
.	TRBJ2-1	TRBV7-9	.	CASSLDSREQFF	TGTGCCAGCAGCTTAGATTCGCGTGAGCAGTTCTTC
many	TRBJ2-3	TRBV24-1	TRBD1	CATSDFRTQGASTDTQYF	TGTGCCACCAGTGATTTTCGAACACAGGGGGCTAGCACAGATACGCAGTATTTT
many	TRBJ2-2	TRBV11-2	TRBD1	CASSAHRGNTGELFF	TGTGCCAGCAGCGCCCACAGGGGTAACACCGGGGAGCTGTTTTTT
few	TRBJ1-2	TRBV12-3/TRBV12-4	.	CASSFGSNYGYTF	TGTGCCAGCAGTTTTGGATCTAACTATGGCTACACCTTC
few	TRBJ1-5	TRBV7-8	TRBD1	CASSETGGGQPQHF	TGTGCCAGCAGCGAGACAGGGGGCGGTCAGCCCCAGCATTTT
few	TRBJ1-1	TRBV29-1	.	CSSEGGMNTEAFF	TGCAGCTCCGAGGGGGGTATGAACACTGAAGCTTTCTTT